This TCR beta chain came from a study of PD-1 blockade in classical Hodgkin lymphoma. Method: immunoSEQ multiplex PCR; TCRdb's copy keeps in-frame clones and lacks some. Of approximately 19,000 clones listed, under 80% are singletons. The germline V and J ends were trimmed by 4 bases and 0 bases, with 19 bases remaining between them. Germline V gene lookup returns CDR1 LNHDA and CDR2 SQIVND (reference sequence). The CDR3 consists of 18 residues. Study outcomes and limitations: When nivolumab was started under 1 year after ASCT, patients were excluded. CD4+ TCR diversity, unlike CD8+, rose significantly by C4D1. Lower baseline TCR diversity was reported for newly diagnosed patients than for healthy donors.

Indicated time point: cycle 4 day 1 (C4D1), after 6 weeks of nivolumab. Each patient's relapse followed autologous stem cell transplantation, and brentuximab vedotin exposure varied. Complete response, partial response or progressive disease was each patient's best response. With regard to this clone: As yet, its antigen is unknown. This CDR3 is also generated by other DNA sequences in the sample.

The TCR sequence derives from a human donor with classical Hodgkin lymphoma. The V gene is TRBV19, the J gene TRBJ1-5; a possible D gene is TRBD1 (5 bases). The sequencing here drew on peripheral blood mononuclear cells (PBMCs), taken before the fourth cycle of nivolumab. The CDR3 region has the DNA TGTGCCAGTAGTAAACGGGAGGTGGGGCTGTATAGCAATCAGCCCCAGCATTTT. Translating gives CASSKREVGLYSNQPQHF.